This TCR beta chain emerged from a study of cytomegalovirus exposure and HLA in healthy donors (dated by TCRdb to 2016 to 2017). Background for the entire study: An earlier analysis of roughly 500 of the donors reported roughly 270 Gb of sequence data and 100 million to 130 million unique TCR beta sequences from 150 million to 200 million T cells. About five DR-DQ haplotypes were handled as single units for association and clustering because linkage in the cohort was strong. About 300 gigabases of sequencing data and approximately 80 million unique TCR sequences were included in an early release covering roughly 700 HLA-typed donors. The study profiled the T cell repertoires of 500 to 800 subjects by immunosequencing and related them to cytomegalovirus serostatus. In a later analysis, previously published TCR beta repertoires from several hundred donors were re-analyzed and high-resolution HLA genotyping was added so that TCR occurrence patterns could be studied. To decide whether each TCR beta V gene segment behaved as functional or pseudogenic, an earlier analysis of some 570 of the donors relied on high-throughput TCR beta sequencing. Typing coverage differed by locus: A, B, C, DRB1 and DQB1 were typed in roughly 629-630 donors, DQA1 in 500 to 550, DPA1 in approximately 600, and DPB1 in 450 to 480. The genetic ancestry cluster associated with self-reported Caucasian donors included 65% to 90% of the approximately 430 genotyped donors. To predict cytomegalovirus infection status, the study brought together high-throughput TCR immunosequencing, statistical association of individual TCRs with disease status, and machine learning. On average, approximately 250,000 unique TCR beta nucleotide sequences were sequenced per donor among 398 genotyped donors of the cohort, with roughly 18% of those sequences being non-productive. Donor age, sex, ethnicity and CMV serostatus were compiled alongside the repertoire data. Besides the first cohort of around 670 subjects, a separate validation cohort made up of around 120 different subjects was used. In a later genetic analysis, genome-wide SNP genotypes for 398 of the 666 donors were used, and that subset was treated as a discovery cohort. HLA typing covered class I and class II loci at four-digit resolution. The study aimed to test whether signatures of past pathogen exposure could be identified by cataloging public T cell receptors. Rather than using new phenotypic data, the later analysis identified candidate immune exposures from TCR beta sequences and from how often those sequences occurred across donors. All discovery cohort repertoires had been generated on a single sequencing platform.

As for this clone: What antigen it recognizes has not been identified. Base qualities are not provided; no much larger clone lies one nucleotide away.

The library relied on the immunoSEQ multiplex PCR assay. The multiplex PCR relied on a mix of 60 forward primers for TCR Vbeta segments and 13 reverse primers for TCR Jbeta segments. The CDR3 region of rearranged TCR beta genes was amplified from genomic DNA by a multiplex PCR assay. Amplified TCR beta libraries were sequenced as 87-base-pair reads on the Illumina HiSeq System. The authors' analysis ran thus. A later analysis tallied tens of millions of unique TCR beta chains across the 600 to 700 repertoires, and roughly 11 million of those chains were shared by two or more donors. A nearest-neighbor algorithm error-corrected the raw reads and collapsed the reads into unique sequences, merging closely related sequences to remove PCR and sequencing errors. Alignment of CDR3 sequences to IMGT reference sequences was used to assign V, D and J gene segments. For a sequence to be retained, a match of at least six nucleotides to both a V gene segment and a J gene segment was required. Rearrangements were called productive when the CDR3 lacked stop codons and stayed in frame with V and J; all others were non-productive. Following IMGT convention, CDR3 was defined as the stretch from the second conserved V-encoded cysteine to the conserved J-encoded phenylalanine. The earlier analysis of around 640 of the donors excluded sequences that lacked an unambiguous match to a single V gene segment. An earlier analysis of 550 to 650 of the donors classified V segments as functional when productive rearrangements were above 56.7% and as segregating when the standard deviation between donors was above 5%. A statistical classification framework was developed to diagnose cytomegalovirus status using the catalog of TCR beta chain sequences. A later analysis assigned V and J genes by comparing TCR nucleotide sequences with IMGT/GENE-DB human TR gene sequences. A later analysis assigned CDR3 sequences and most-parsimonious VDJ recombination scenarios with the TCRdist pipeline. In a later analysis, each TCR beta chain was defined by its CDR3 amino acid sequence together with its V-gene family, and reads lacking a unique V-gene family were excluded. In a later analysis, nearly 600 highly shared, low-generation-probability nucleotide sequences were removed to address suspected cross-contamination and a sequencing artifact. In a later analysis, a clonal expansion index was calculated for each public chain from normalized within-repertoire ranks of inferred template counts. In a later analysis, generation probabilities were computed using a VDJ recombination model fitted to out-of-frame rearrangements, and the results were checked against IGoR. In a later analysis, hypergeometric tests were used to score TCR-TCR, TCR-HLA and TCR-CMV co-occurrence, with a repertoire-size bias correction applied to TCR pairs. To estimate false discovery rates, a later analysis permuted the HLA or CMV assignments 20 times. In a later analysis, co-occurring TCRs were grouped using DBSCAN, with TCRdist sequence similarity added in when clustering inside HLA-allele-positive subsets. Co-occurrence clustering excluded repertoires with fewer than 30,000 or more than 120,000 public chains, plus five with anomalous nucleotide sharing. TCRdb mirrors the immuneACCESS table, restricted to in-frame sequences. Some clones are absent from its copies; in checked studies, under half trace to an unresolved V gene, and the reason for the others is unknown. The V and J calls and clone size were taken over from that table, and D and trimming were inferred from the DNA. Counted in this sample were approximately 150,000 clones; over 70% of them appeared once. The biggest ten clones account for about 7.4% of the sample.

General study outcomes and caveats: Strong co-occurrence of HLA alleles, especially DR and DQ, made assigning TCR associations to individual alleles difficult. Only TCR beta chains were sequenced in this cohort, and the absence of alpha or paired-chain data limited detectable features. Sequencing depth was assumed to be roughly uniform across donors in the presence/absence analyses, though that assumption may not hold. At a false discovery rate of 0.05, a later analysis linked 16,000 or so TCR beta sequences to specific HLA alleles. Because counts were too low, seventeen rarely observed V segments, including chromosome 9 orphons, were excluded from the earlier analysis of some 540 of the donors. A later genetic analysis reported fewer N-insertions in productive TCRs among donors in an Asian-associated ancestry cluster than the roughly 620-donor mean. A later analysis reported that several top co-occurrence clusters appeared linked to parvovirus B19, influenza, CMV and Epstein-Barr virus. The 87-base-pair reads could not distinguish some IMGT-functional V segments, including TRBV6-2 and TRBV6-3, so those segments were excluded. A further reported finding was that TCR beta sequences accurately predicted the HLA-A and HLA-B alleles for most subjects in the first cohort. Because HLA typing was unavailable for some donors at each locus, only the typed subset was used in association tests. Correlated functional status among segregating V segments might be attributable to linkage disequilibrium, but an unknown experimental factor could not be ruled out. The sequencing pipeline was judged likely to have produced a cluster of highly shared sequence variants as a technical artifact. In vitro tests confirmed that a few of the cytomegalovirus-associated TCR beta chains recognize cytomegalovirus antigens. A later genetic analysis associated a missense DCLRE1C variant with V-gene and J-gene trimming of TCR beta chains, and an independent cohort replicated the association. It was suggested by the authors that the approach could potentially be generalized to other disease states and immunological phenotypes. In a later analysis, the rate of TCR association differed among HLA loci, with DRB1 alleles having the most associated TCRs and HLA-C alleles having the fewest. A later analysis found that most CMV-associated TCR beta chains appeared HLA-restricted, with HLA associations seemingly driven largely by CMV exposure. CMV serostatus was the only immune exposure information available for the cohort. In a later analysis, HLA-associated TCR beta chains showed more clonal expansion and lower generation probabilities than non-associated chains that were equally common. Across donors, most TCR sequences were observed very rarely, whereas some public TCRs were present in many individuals. In an earlier analysis of fewer than 750 of the donors, most TCR beta V segments were observed in productive rearrangements about 87% or about 30% of the time, broadly matching IMGT annotations. The study listed 150 to 200 TCR beta chains as associated with cytomegalovirus. The classifier was reported to diagnose cytomegalovirus status with high specificity and sensitivity in both the original and validation cohorts.

Ends trimmed: V by 6 bases, J by 0 bases; bases unmatched to a gene: 7. Based on the germline V gene, the CDR1 and CDR2 sequences are SQVTM and ANQGSEA. The CDR3 measures 14 amino acids from cysteine to phenylalanine. Of the read, only the CDR3 DNA is kept; its 42 bases are in frame from base 1. The cohort consisted of 670 or so healthy bone marrow donors. Cohort members were all nominally healthy when sampled, although unrecorded immune exposures were likely present. The donor tested CMV seropositive, placing the donor among the approximately 290 seropositive members of the cohort. Every donor gave a peripheral blood sample, and the peripheral blood mononuclear cells from that sample were used for TCR beta sequencing. Genomic DNA extraction from the blood cell samples was performed with the Qiagen DNeasy Blood Extraction Kit.

Source material: PBMCs. The sequence links TRBV29-1 to TRBJ1-1; TRBD1 matches 7 bases in the middle. This clonotype originated in a male donor in good health and CMV-seropositive. The bases are TGCAGCGTAAAGGGGGCATCGGTGAACACTGAAGCTTTCTTT. The encoded protein is CSVKGASVNTEAFF.